The clone carrying this T cell receptor (beta chain) was seen a few times. Its antigen remains unidentified. Each and every patient relapsed after autologous stem cell transplantation, and patients got differing brentuximab vedotin exposure. Complete response, partial response or progressive disease was each patient's best response. Looked up from germline, CDR1 is GTSNPN and CDR2 is SVGIG (reference sequence). The junction had 5 bases not matched to a gene; V was cut back by 5 bases and J by 8 bases. The CDR3 is 11 amino acids. The data stem from a study of PD-1 blockade in classical Hodgkin lymphoma. General study points: Before treatment, complete responders showed about the same diversity as newly diagnosed patients.

Repertoires were generated with immunoSEQ multiplex PCR, while TCRdb's copy carries only in-frame clones and drops some. The profile shows about 21,000 clones, around 68% of them singletons. This rearrangement joins TRBV30 to TRBJ1-2; 7 bases line up with TRBD1. This specimen consisted of peripheral blood mononuclear cells (PBMCs), obtained at baseline. The sequence derives from a human donor with classical Hodgkin lymphoma. CDR3 sequence (DNA): TGTGCCTGGCAGGGGGGGCAAGGCTACACCTTC. Protein product: CAWQGGQGYTF.